This TCR beta chain was sequenced in a study of molecular identifiers for immune sequencing clone quantification. Study details: Across replicate runs, RNA obtained from about 21,000 or 97,000 naive CD8 cells was divided into five, with four undergoing sequencing. Study outcomes and limitations: Underestimated sizes of highly expanded clones could result from identical TCR molecules that share a barcode.

This CDR3 spans 13 amino acids. Germline loops: CDR1 SNHLY, CDR2 FYNNEI. V was cut by 8 bases and J by 2 bases, with 12 bases left in between. Generation of bulk TCR libraries relied on previously described methods and listed TCR primers. TCRdb redid the calling of the PCR reads with MiXCR, one entry per CDR3 protein. The table shows 600,000 to 650,000 distinct CDR3 sequences, with 15% to 20% occurring only once. This clonotype came up many times. The antigen is not known. Naive CD8 library inputs spanned roughly 20,000 to 1,100,000 sorted cells and 10%, 30% or 50% RNA. The source is a human donor in good health. Some libraries in this study had Jurkat cell RNA spiked in. The material sequenced was naive CD8+ T cells from blood, with Jurkat cell RNA spiked in. Subset of the sample: FACS-sorted CD8+CD4-CCR7+CD45RA+ naive T cells. This chain joins TRBV2 and TRBJ2-5; D tentatively reads TRBD1 or TRBD2 (5 bases each). This CDR3 reads CASARWGQETQYF. CDR3 bases: TGTGCCAGCGCCCGGTGGGGGCAAGAGACCCAGTACTTC.